These 2 T cell receptor beta chains were sequenced from one sample in a study of CD8 T cells in ankylosing spondylitis. One entry per CDR3 protein, called by TCRdb with MiXCR from the 5' RACE reads. The sample records some 290,000 distinct CDR3 sequences, roughly 20% being singletons. Sequenced input: blood, either unsorted or a sorted T cell fraction (not recorded which). These receptors originate from a male donor with ankylosing spondylitis or in good health (not recorded which).

In its sample, this clonotype was seen a few times. V gene TRBV5-4 combines with J gene TRBJ2-2, with D possibly matching TRBD1 (5 bases). V dropped 5 bases and J dropped 3 bases, with 11 bases sitting between them. CDR1 and CDR2 from the germline V gene are SGHNT and YYREEE (reference sequence). The CDR3 has 14 amino acids. In nucleotides, the CDR3 is TGTGCCAGCAGACGCGACAGTGACACCGGGGAGCTGTTTTTT. Translating gives CASRRDSDTGELFF.

Ten or more counts support this clonotype. This chain connects TRBV24-1 to TRBJ2-7; D perhaps matches TRBD1 (6 bases). The germline V gene has CDR1 KGHDR and CDR2 SFDVKD. This CDR3 comprises 11 residues. In DNA, the CDR3 is TGTGGCCCCAGCAGGGGATACGAGCAGTACGTC. Translating it yields CGPSRGYEQYV.